What follows are 27 T cell receptor beta chains derived from one specimen sequenced in a study of human thymus T cells. Using immunoSEQ multiplex PCR, the repertoire was profiled, and TCRdb retains in-frame clones only, with some absent. The sample contains about 78,000 clones, 96% of which appear only once. Thymus was obtained from resections taken during corrective heart surgery. Sequencing input: thymus tissue. The receptors were sampled from a boy younger than two with a congenital heart defect but otherwise immunologically healthy.

This clone has only one observation. This chain joins TRBV7-3 and TRBJ2-3, with D hard to call. CDR3 length: 17 residues. V lost 1 base to trimming and J lost 2 bases, with 16 bases between them. Germline V gene sequence: CDR1 SGHTA, CDR2 FQGTGA. CDR3 sequence reads: CASSLRPCSGSTDTQYF. CDR3 sequence (DNA): TGTGCCAGCAGCTTAAGGCCCTGTAGTGGCTCCACAGATACGCAGTATTTT. The whole variable domain, filled in from reference TRBV7-3 and TRBJ2-3, reads GAGVSQTPSNKVTEKGKYVELRCDPISGHTALYWYRQSLGQGPEFLIYFQGTGAADDSGLPNDRFFAVRPEGSVSTLKIQRTERGDSAVYLCASSLRPCSGSTDTQYFGPGTRLTVL.

The chain combines TRBV6-1 with TRBJ2-5; a possible D gene is TRBD1 (5 bases). This CDR3 spans 16 amino acids. CDR1 MNHNS and CDR2 SASEGT come from the germline V gene. V was cut by 4 bases and J by 2 bases, with 17 bases left in between. CDR3 loop: CASSVVGQGRQETQYF. The CDR3 nucleotides are TGTGCCAGCAGTGTGGTCGGGCAGGGCAGACAAGAGACCCAGTACTTC.

The gene calls are TRBV25-1 and TRBJ2-7, with a weak D call TRBD2 (6 bases). CDR3 size: 16 residues. CDR1 and CDR2 (germline): MGHDK, SYGVNS. With 5 bases removed from V and 0 bases from J, the gap between germline ends came to 17 bases. The CDR3 here is CASSPNAGHNSYEQYF. CDR3 coding DNA: TGTGCCAGCAGTCCAAATGCGGGGCACAACTCCTACGAGCAGTACTTC.

The V gene is TRBV28, the J gene TRBJ2-7; D is perhaps TRBD2 (7 bases). The germline gives CDR1 MDHEN, CDR2 SYDVKM. Trimming pared 4 bases from V and 2 bases from J, leaving 18 bases between. The CDR3 is 16 residues long. The CDR3 DNA is TGTGCCAGCAGTTCATACAAACGGGGGGCTCCCTACGAGCAGTACTTC. Its translation: CASSSYKRGAPYEQYF. Drawing the rest from reference TRBV28 and TRBJ2-7, the complete variable domain is DVKVTQSSRYLVKRTGEKVFLECVQDMDHENMFWYRQDPGLGLRLIYFSYDVKMKEKGDIPEGYSVSREKKERFSLILESASTNQTSMYLCASSSYKRGAPYEQYFGPGTRLTVT.

The rearrangement uses TRBV5-6 and TRBJ1-1; 8 positions agree with TRBD1. The CDR3 consists of 15 residues. V lost 5 bases and J lost 3; bases outside the gene matches: 9. Germline loops: CDR1 SGHDT, CDR2 YYEEEE. The CDR3 is CASSFATGADTEAFF. DNA for the CDR3: TGTGCCAGCAGTTTTGCGACAGGGGCGGACACTGAAGCTTTCTTT.

CDR3 DNA sequence: TGTGCCAGCAGCCTACCGACCGTTTCCAGCTCCTACAATGAGCAGTTCTTC. Translation: CASSLPTVSSSYNEQFF. The rearrangement links TRBV5-4 to TRBJ2-1; D gene unclear. The length of the CDR3 is 17 residues. V was trimmed by 4 bases and J by 0 bases, leaving 17 bases between them. Germline V gene data show CDR1 as SGHNT and CDR2 as YYREEE (reference sequence).

The chain carries TRBV2 and TRBJ2-1; no definite D call. Deletions cut 4 bases from V and 11 bases from J, with 15 bases between. Germline loops: CDR1 SNHLY, CDR2 FYNNEI. CDR3 size: 13 residues. CDR3 protein: CASSVDSTAKQFF. CDR3 sequence (DNA): TGTGCCAGCAGTGTTGACTCCACGGCGAAGCAGTTCTTC.

The V gene is TRBV15, the J gene TRBJ1-1, with D possibly TRBD1 on 6 matching bases. CDR1 LNHNV and CDR2 YYDKDF come from the germline V gene (reference sequence). V was cut by 1 base and J by 1 base, with 25 bases left in between. There are 20 residues in the CDR3. In nucleotides, the CDR3 is TGTGCCACCAGCAGAGGTTTGGTGGGGGCAGCAGGGGCCACGAACACTGAAGCTTTCTTT. Its translation: CATSRGLVGAAGATNTEAFF.

This rearrangement joins TRBV5-1 to TRBJ2-1; D gene unclear. Between the trimmed V and J ends, which lost 1 base and 3 bases, there was a span of 11 bases. CDR1 is SGHRS and CDR2 is YFSETQ in the germline V gene. The CDR3 is 15 residues long. In nucleotides, the CDR3 is TGCGCCAGCAGCTTGAAGGGCTACTGCTACAATGAGCAGTTCTTC. It encodes CASSLKGYCYNEQFF.

The chain recombines TRBV28 with TRBJ2-7; D is ambiguous. Germline assignment: CDR1 MDHEN and CDR2 SYDVKM. Trimming pared 6 bases from V and 1 base from J, leaving 13 bases between. The CDR3 consists of 14 residues. The CDR3 sequence: CASSPIVGSYEQYF. The CDR3 DNA sequence: TGTGCCAGCAGCCCCATCGTAGGGTCCTACGAGCAGTACTTC. Supplemented by reference TRBV28 and TRBJ2-7, the full variable domain reads DVKVTQSSRYLVKRTGEKVFLECVQDMDHENMFWYRQDPGLGLRLIYFSYDVKMKEKGDIPEGYSVSREKKERFSLILESASTNQTSMYLCASSPIVGSYEQYFGPGTRLTVT.

V usage is TRBV5-1 and J usage is TRBJ1-1; D possibly corresponds to TRBD1 (6 bases). Germline V gene data show CDR1 as SGHRS and CDR2 as YFSETQ. V dropped 3 bases and J dropped 6 bases, with 18 bases sitting between them. The CDR3 has 15 residues. The CDR3 loop is CASSSAVTGTPEAFF. In DNA form, the CDR3 reads TGCGCCAGCAGCTCAGCCGTTACAGGGACTCCTGAAGCTTTCTTT.

This clone was counted a single time. The V gene is TRBV6-1, the J gene TRBJ1-3, with D possibly matching TRBD1 (5 bases). The CDR3 spans 20 residues. Germline CDR1 reads MNHNS; CDR2 reads SASEGT. V lost 3 bases and J 0 bases, leaving 24 bases between the germline ends. The CDR3 protein is CASSDKHVPGSRNSGNTIYF. As DNA, the CDR3 is TGTGCCAGCAGTGACAAACATGTTCCAGGGAGCCGAAACTCTGGAAACACCATATATTTT.

This chain uses TRBV27 with TRBJ2-2; D uncertain. V was trimmed by 5 bases and J by 3 bases, leaving 10 bases between them. CDR3 length: 14 amino acids. CDR1 is MNHEY and CDR2 is SMNVEV in the germline V gene (reference sequence). The CDR3 region has the DNA TGTGCCAGCAGTCTCTTTACGCACACCGGGGAGCTGTTTTTT. It is translated as CASSLFTHTGELFF.

The rearrangement uses TRBV10-2 and TRBJ1-5, with a possible D match to TRBD1 (5 bases). CDR1 and CDR2 (germline): WSHSY, SAAADI. V dropped 6 bases and J dropped 5 bases, with 29 bases sitting between them. This CDR3 has 19 amino acids. CDR3 amino acids: CASSPPGPKYGGVDQPQHF. The DNA for the CDR3 is TGCGCCAGCAGCCCCCCGGGACCCAAATATGGGGGGGTTGATCAGCCCCAGCATTTT.

This chain connects TRBV27 to TRBJ1-4; 9 bases are shared with TRBD1. Trimming cost V 6 bases and J 0 bases; bases outside gene matches: 8. The V gene's germline CDR1 is MNHEY and CDR2 SMNVEV (reference sequence). The CDR3 consists of 17 residues. The CDR3 here is CASRRTGTGTTNEKLFF. For the CDR3, the DNA is TGTGCCAGCAGGCGGACCGGGACAGGGACAACTAATGAAAAACTGTTTTTT.

The chain employs TRBV4-3 and TRBJ2-6; TRBD1 is a possible D gene (5 bases). The CDR3 contains 16 residues. The V end lost 1 base, the J end lost 2 bases, and 9 bases lay between the germline ends. CDR1 is LGHNA and CDR2 is YSLEER in the germline V gene. The CDR3 nucleotides are TGCGCCAGCAGCCAAGGATGGGGCCCTGGGGCCAACGTCCTGACTTTC. Protein: CASSQGWGPGANVLTF.

In its sample, this clone was seen once. The chain combines TRBV25-1 with TRBJ1-2, with D tentatively TRBD1 (6 bases). The CDR3 runs to 14 residues. Trimming removed 4 bases from V and 13 bases from J, with 22 bases in between. Germline V gene data show CDR1 as MGHDK and CDR2 as SYGVNS. CDR3 sequence (DNA): TGTGCCAGCAGTGTTAGATTAACGCAGGGGCCAAGCACCTTC. Translating it yields CASSVRLTQGPSTF.

The rearrangement joins TRBV10-2 to TRBJ2-6; D unclear. The CDR3 has 14 amino acids. Trimming shortened V by 7 bases and J by 3 bases, and 10 bases separated the two germline ends. Germline loops: CDR1 WSHSY, CDR2 SAAADI. The CDR3 coding sequence is TGCGCCAGCAAGGTGGAACATGGGGCCAACGTCCTGACTTTC. It translates to CASKVEHGANVLTF.

The genes are TRBV6-1 and TRBJ1-3, with D possibly being TRBD1 (6 bases). This CDR3 comprises 14 residues. V gave up 11 bases and J gave up 3 bases, with 17 bases separating them. CDR1 and CDR2 (germline): MNHNS, SASEGT. CDR3 loop: CAGHLQGDGNTIYF. CDR3 sequence (DNA): TGTGCCGGTCACTTACAGGGTGATGGAAACACCATATATTTT.

The chain employs TRBV19 and TRBJ2-7; 12 nucleotides align to TRBD2. Germline loops: CDR1 LNHDA, CDR2 SQIVND (reference sequence). The junction had 17 bases not matched to a gene; V was cut back by 5 bases and J by 0 bases. This CDR3 has 20 amino acids. DNA for the CDR3: TGTGCCAGTAGTTCCCCCTCGACTAGCGGGAGTAAATTCGTCTCCTACGAGCAGTACTTC. This codes for CASSSPSTSGSKFVSYEQYF.

This clone was counted once. The chain joins TRBV28 to TRBJ2-6; D uncertain. V was cut by 3 bases and J by 0 bases, with 15 bases left in between. This CDR3 contains 18 residues. The germline CDR1 and CDR2 sequences are MDHEN and SYDVKM. DNA for the CDR3: TGTGCCAGCAGTTTTGAGGCGGAGTTAAGCTCTGGGGCCAACGTCCTGACTTTC. Encoded protein: CASSFEAELSSGANVLTF.

V and J are TRBV7-2 and TRBJ1-6; D gene uncertain. The V end lost 2 bases, the J end lost 10 bases, and 9 bases lay between the germline ends. This CDR3 contains 13 residues. Germline CDR1 reads SGHTA; CDR2 reads FQGNSA. CDR3: CASSLIRSSPLHF. CDR3 sequence (DNA): TGTGCCAGCAGCTTAATACGGTCCTCACCCCTCCACTTT.

V usage is TRBV18 and J usage is TRBJ2-1; the match to TRBD2 covers 14 bases. This CDR3 has 17 amino acids. The germline CDR1 and CDR2 sequences are KGHSH and LQKENI. J lost 2 bases, V lost 3 bases, and 3 bases had no gene match. The CDR3 loop is CASSPPTSGRAYNEQFF. CDR3 DNA sequence: TGTGCCAGCTCACCCCCGACTAGCGGGAGGGCCTACAATGAGCAGTTCTTC. Combining the CDR3 with reference TRBV18 and TRBJ2-1 gives the whole variable domain NAGVMQNPRHLVRRRGQEARLRCSPMKGHSHVYWYRQLPEEGLKFMVYLQKENIIDESGMPKERFSAEFPKEGPSILRIQQVVRGDSAAYFCASSPPTSGRAYNEQFFGPGTRLTVL.

The chain combines TRBV14 with TRBJ2-2; no firm D call. Trimming stripped 2 bases from V and 0 bases from J, with 19 bases between. Germline CDR1 SGHDN, CDR2 FVKESK. The CDR3 covers 19 residues. CDR3 residues: CASSQTGPGESPNTGELFF. CDR3 bases: TGTGCCAGCAGCCAAACCGGGCCCGGAGAAAGTCCGAACACCGGGGAGCTGTTTTTT.

This clone appeared a single time. V is TRBV5-1 and J is TRBJ1-2, with D possibly TRBD1 on 6 matching bases. Looked up from germline, CDR1 is SGHRS and CDR2 is YFSETQ. The CDR3 extends over 13 amino acids. V lost 6 bases and J 8 bases, leaving 17 bases between the germline ends. CDR3 sequence (DNA): TGCGCCAGCAAAGCAGGGGAGGGGAGGGGCTACACCTTC. This translates into CASKAGEGRGYTF.

The genes are TRBV27 and TRBJ1-1; D gene unclear. V lost 0 bases, J lost 3 bases, and 5 bases lay in between. The CDR3 runs to 13 residues. The germline V gene has CDR1 MNHEY and CDR2 SMNVEV (reference sequence). The CDR3 nucleotides read TGTGCCAGCAGTTTATCCAGCTACACTGAAGCTTTCTTT. As protein: CASSLSSYTEAFF.

This chain connects TRBV13 to TRBJ2-7; 10 nucleotides align to TRBD2. This CDR3 is built from 15 residues. CDR1 PRHDT and CDR2 FYEKMQ come from the germline V gene (reference sequence). V lost 6 bases to trimming and J lost 5 bases; unmatched junction nucleotides: 10. CDR3 nucleotides: TGTGCCAGCAGGACCGGGACTAGCGTTAACGACGAGCAGTACTTC. Protein: CASRTGTSVNDEQYF.